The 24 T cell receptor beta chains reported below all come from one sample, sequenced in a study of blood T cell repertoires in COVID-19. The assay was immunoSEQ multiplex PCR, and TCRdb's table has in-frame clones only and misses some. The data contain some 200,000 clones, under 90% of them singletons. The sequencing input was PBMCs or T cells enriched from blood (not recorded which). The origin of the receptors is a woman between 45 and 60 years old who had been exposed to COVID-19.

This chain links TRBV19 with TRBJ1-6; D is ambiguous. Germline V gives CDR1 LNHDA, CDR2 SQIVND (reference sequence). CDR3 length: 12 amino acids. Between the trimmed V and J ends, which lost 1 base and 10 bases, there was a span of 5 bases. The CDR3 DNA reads TGTGCCAGTAGTATAGGAGGGTCACCCCTCCACTTT. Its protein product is CASSIGGSPLHF. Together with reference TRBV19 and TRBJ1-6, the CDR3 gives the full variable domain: DGGITQSPKYLFRKEGQNVTLSCEQNLNHDAMYWYRQDPGQGLRLIYYSQIVNDFQKGDIAEGYSVSREKKESFPLTVTSAQKNPTAFYLCASSIGGSPLHFGNGTRLTVT.

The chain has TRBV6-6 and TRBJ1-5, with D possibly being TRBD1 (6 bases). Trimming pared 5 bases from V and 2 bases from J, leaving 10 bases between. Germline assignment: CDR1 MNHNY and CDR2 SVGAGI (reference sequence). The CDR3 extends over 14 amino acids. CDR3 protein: CASSSRGGNQPQHF. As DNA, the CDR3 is TGTGCCAGCAGTAGCAGGGGTGGCAATCAGCCCCAGCATTTT.

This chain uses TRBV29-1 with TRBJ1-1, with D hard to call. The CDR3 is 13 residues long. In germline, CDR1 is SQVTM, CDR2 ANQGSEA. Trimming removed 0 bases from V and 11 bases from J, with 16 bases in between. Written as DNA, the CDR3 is TGCAGCGTTGAAGATGATAGGCGGAGTGAGGCTTTCTTT. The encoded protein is CSVEDDRRSEAFF.

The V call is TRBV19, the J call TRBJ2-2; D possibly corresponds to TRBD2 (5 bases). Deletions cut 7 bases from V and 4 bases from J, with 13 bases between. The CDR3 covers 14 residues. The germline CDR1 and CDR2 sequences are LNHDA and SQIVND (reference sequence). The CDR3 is CASTTGLRTGELFF. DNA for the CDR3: TGTGCCAGTACCACTGGACTGCGCACCGGGGAGCTGTTTTTT.

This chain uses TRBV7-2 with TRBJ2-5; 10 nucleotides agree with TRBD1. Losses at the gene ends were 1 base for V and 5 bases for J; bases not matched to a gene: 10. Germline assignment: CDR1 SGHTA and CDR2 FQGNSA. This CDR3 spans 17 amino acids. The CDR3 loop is CASSLEATGGARETQYF. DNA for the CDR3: TGTGCCAGCAGCTTAGAAGCGACAGGGGGCGCCCGGGAGACCCAGTACTTC.

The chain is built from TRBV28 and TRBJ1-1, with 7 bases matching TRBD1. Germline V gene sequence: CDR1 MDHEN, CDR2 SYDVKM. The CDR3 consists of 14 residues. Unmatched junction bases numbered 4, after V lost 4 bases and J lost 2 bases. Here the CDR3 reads CASSSGQTNTEAFF. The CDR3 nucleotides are TGTGCCAGCAGTTCGGGACAGACTAACACTGAAGCTTTCTTT.

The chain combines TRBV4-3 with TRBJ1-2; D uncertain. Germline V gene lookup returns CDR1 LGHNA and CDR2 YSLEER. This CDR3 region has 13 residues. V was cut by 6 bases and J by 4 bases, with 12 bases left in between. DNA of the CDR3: TGCGCCAGCAGTCGGGGTGGAGGCTATGGCTACACCTTC. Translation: CASSRGGGYGYTF.

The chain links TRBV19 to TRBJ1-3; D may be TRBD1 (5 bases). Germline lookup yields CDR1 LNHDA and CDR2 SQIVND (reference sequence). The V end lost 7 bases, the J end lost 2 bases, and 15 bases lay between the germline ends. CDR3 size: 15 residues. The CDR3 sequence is CASIGITGAGNTIYF. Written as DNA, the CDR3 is TGTGCCAGTATAGGCATTACAGGAGCTGGAAACACCATATATTTT.

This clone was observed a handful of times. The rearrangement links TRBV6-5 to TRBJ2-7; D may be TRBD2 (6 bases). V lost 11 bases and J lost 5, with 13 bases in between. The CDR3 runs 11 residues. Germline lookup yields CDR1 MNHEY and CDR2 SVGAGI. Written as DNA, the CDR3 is TGTGCCTGCCGGGGGATCGACGAGCAGTACTTC. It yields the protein CACRGIDEQYF.

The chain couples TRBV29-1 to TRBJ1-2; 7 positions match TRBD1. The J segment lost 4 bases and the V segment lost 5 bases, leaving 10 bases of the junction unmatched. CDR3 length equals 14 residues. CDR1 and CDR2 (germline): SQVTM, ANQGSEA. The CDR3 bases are TGCAGCGTTCTACAGGGGAAAAGGGTCTATGGCTACACCTTC. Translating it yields CSVLQGKRVYGYTF.

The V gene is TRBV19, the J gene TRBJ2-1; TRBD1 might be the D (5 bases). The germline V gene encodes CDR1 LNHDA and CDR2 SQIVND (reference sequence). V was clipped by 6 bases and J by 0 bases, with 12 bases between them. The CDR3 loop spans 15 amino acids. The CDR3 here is CASSPTVSSYNEQFF. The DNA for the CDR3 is TGTGCCAGTAGCCCGACAGTTAGCTCCTACAATGAGCAGTTCTTC.

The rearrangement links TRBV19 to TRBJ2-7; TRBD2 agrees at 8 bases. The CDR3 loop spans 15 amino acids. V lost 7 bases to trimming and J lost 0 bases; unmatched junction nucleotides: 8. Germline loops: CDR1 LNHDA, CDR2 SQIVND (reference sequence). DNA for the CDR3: TGTGCCAGTAAACATAGCGGGGAATTCTCCTACGAGCAGTACTTC. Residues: CASKHSGEFSYEQYF.

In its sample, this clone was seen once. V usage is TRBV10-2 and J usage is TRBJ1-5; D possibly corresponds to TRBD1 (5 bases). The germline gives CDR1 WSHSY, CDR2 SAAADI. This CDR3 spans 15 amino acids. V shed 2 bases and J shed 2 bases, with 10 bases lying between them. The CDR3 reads CASSEKGLGNQPQHF. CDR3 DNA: TGCGCCAGCAGTGAGAAGGGACTGGGCAATCAGCCCCAGCATTTT.

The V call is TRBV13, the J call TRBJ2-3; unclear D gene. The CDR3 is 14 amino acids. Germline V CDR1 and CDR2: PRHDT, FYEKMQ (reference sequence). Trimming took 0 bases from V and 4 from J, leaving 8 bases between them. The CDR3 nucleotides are TGTGCCAGCAGCTTAGGTTCTACTCCAGATACGCAGTATTTT. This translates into CASSLGSTPDTQYF.

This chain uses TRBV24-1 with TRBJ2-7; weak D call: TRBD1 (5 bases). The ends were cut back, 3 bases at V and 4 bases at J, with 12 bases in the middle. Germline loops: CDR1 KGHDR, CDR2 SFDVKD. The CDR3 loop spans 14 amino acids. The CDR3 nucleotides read TGTGCCACCAGTGATGCGACAAGGGGATACGAGCAGTACTTC. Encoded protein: CATSDATRGYEQYF.

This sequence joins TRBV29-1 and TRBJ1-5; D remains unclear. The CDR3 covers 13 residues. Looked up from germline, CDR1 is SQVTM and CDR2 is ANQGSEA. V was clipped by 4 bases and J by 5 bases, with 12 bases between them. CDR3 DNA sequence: TGCAGCGTTGGGCAAAGGGAGGATCAGCCCCAGCATTTT. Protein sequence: CSVGQREDQPQHF.

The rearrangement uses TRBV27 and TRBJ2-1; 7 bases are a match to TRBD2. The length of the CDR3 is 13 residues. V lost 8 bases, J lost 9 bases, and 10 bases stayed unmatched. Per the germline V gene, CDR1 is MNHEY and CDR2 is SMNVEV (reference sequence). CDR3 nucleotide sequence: TGTGCCAGCTCAGGCGGGAGACACGGTGAGCAGTTCTTC. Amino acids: CASSGGRHGEQFF.

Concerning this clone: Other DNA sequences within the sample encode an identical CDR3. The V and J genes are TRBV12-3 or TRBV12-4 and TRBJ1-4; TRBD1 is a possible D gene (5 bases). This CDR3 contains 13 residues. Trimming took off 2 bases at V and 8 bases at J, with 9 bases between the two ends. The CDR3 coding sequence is TGTGCCAGCAGTTTATGGGCAGGGGAAAAACTGTTTTTT. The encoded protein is CASSLWAGEKLFF.

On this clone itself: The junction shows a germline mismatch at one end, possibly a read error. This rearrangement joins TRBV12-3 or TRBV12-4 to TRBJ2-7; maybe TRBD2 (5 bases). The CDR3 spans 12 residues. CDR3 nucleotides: TGTGCCAGCAGTTTCGGGCGGGCCTCGACGCACTTC. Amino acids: CASSFGRASTHF.

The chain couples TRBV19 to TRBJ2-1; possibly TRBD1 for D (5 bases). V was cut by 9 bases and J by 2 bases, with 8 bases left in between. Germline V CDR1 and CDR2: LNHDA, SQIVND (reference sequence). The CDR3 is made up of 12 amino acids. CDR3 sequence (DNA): TGTGCCAGCTTGACAGCCTACAATGAGCAGTTCTTC. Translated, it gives CASLTAYNEQFF.

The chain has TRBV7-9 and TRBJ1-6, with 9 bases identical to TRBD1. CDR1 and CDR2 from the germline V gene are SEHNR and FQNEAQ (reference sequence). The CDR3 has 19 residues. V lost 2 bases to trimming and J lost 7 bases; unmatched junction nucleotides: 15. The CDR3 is CASSLTPDRGKGRNSPLHF. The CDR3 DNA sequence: TGTGCCAGCAGCTTAACCCCGGACAGGGGAAAAGGGCGGAATTCACCCCTCCACTTT.

The CDR3 bases are TGTGCCAGCAGCTTGAGGACAGGGTCCTACAATGAGCAGTTCTTC. It is translated as CASSLRTGSYNEQFF. V usage is TRBV5-6 and J usage is TRBJ2-1; 8 nucleotides match TRBD1. Looked up from germline, CDR1 is SGHDT and CDR2 is YYEEEE. The CDR3 sequence is 15 residues long. Trimming at V came to 1 base and at J to 1 base, leaving 1 base not matched to a gene.

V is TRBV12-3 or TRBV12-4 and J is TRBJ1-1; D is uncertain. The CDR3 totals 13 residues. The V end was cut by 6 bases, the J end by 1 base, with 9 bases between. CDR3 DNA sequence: TGTGCCAGCAGCATACAAAGGAACACTGAAGCTTTCTTT. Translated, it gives CASSIQRNTEAFF.

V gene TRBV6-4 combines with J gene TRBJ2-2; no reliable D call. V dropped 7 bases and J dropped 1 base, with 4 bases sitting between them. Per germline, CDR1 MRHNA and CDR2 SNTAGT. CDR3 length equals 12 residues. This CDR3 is CASNRNTGELFF. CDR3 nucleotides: TGTGCCAGCAACAGGAACACCGGGGAGCTGTTTTTT.